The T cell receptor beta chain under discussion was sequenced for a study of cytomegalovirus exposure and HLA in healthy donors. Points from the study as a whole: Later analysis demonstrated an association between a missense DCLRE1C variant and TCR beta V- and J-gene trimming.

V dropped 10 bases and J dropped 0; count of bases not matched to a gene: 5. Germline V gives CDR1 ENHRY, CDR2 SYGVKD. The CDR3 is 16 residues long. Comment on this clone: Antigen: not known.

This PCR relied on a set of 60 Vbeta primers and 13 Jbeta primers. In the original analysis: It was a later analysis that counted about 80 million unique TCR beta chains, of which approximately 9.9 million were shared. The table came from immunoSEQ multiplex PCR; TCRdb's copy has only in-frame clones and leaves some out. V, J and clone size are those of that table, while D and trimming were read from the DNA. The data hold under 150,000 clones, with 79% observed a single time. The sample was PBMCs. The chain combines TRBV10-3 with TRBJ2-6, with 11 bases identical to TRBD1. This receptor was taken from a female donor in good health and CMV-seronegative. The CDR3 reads CATGQGDISGANVLTF. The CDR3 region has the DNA TGTGCCACGGGACAGGGGGATATCTCTGGGGCCAACGTCCTGACTTTC.